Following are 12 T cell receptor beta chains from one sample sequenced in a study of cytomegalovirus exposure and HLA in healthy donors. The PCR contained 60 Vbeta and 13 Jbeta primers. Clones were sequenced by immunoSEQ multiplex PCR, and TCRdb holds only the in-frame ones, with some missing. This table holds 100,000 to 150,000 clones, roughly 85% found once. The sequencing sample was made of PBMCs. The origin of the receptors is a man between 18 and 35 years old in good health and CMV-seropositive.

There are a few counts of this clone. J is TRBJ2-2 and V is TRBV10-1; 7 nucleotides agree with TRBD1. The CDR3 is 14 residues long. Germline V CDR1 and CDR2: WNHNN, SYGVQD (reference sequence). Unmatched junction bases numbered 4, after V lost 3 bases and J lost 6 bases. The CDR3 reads CASSEGGEPGELFF. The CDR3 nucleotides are TGCGCCAGCAGTGAAGGGGGCGAACCCGGGGAGCTGTTTTTT.

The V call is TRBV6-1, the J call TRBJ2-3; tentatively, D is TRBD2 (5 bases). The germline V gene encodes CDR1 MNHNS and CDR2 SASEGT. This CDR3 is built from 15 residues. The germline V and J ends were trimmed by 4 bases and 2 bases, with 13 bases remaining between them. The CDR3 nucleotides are TGTGCCAGCAGTGGGTGGACTGGACTCACAGATACGCAGTATTTT. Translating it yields CASSGWTGLTDTQYF.

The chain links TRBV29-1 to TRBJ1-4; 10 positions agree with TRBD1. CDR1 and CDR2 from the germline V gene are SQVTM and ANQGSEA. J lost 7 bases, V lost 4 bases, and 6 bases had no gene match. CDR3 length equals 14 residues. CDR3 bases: TGCAGCGTTGGACAGGGGGCGCGGGCTGAAAAACTGTTTTTT. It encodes CSVGQGARAEKLFF. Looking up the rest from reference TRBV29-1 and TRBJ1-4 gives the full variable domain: SAVISQKPSRDICQRGTSLTIQCQVDSQVTMMFWYRQQPGQSLTLIATANQGSEATYESGFVIDKFPISRPNLTFSTLTVSNMSPEDSSIYLCSVGQGARAEKLFFGSGTQLSVL.

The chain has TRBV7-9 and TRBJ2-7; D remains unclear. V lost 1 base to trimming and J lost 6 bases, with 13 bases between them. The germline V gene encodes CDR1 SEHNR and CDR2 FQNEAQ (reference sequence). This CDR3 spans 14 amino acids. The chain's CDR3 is CASSLGSRESEQYF. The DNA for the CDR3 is TGTGCCAGCAGCTTAGGGTCCCGCGAGTCCGAGCAGTACTTC.

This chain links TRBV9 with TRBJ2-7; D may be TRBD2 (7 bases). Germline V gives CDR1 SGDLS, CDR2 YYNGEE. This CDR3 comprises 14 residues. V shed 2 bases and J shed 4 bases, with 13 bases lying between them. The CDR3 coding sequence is TGTGCCAGCAGCGTTGGAGGGGGGGAATACGAGCAGTACTTC. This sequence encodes CASSVGGGEYEQYF.

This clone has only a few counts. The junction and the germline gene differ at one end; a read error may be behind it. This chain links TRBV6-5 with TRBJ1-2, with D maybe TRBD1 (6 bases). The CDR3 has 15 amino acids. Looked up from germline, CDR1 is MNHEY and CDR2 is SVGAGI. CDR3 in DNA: TGTGCCAGCAGTTCACAAACCGGGACAATCTATGGCTACACCTTT. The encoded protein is CASSSQTGTIYGYTF.

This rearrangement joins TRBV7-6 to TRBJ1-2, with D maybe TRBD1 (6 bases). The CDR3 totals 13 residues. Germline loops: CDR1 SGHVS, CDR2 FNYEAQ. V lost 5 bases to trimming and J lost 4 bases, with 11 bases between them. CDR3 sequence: CASSQGPSYGYTF. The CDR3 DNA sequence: TGTGCCAGCAGCCAGGGGCCGAGCTATGGCTACACCTTC.

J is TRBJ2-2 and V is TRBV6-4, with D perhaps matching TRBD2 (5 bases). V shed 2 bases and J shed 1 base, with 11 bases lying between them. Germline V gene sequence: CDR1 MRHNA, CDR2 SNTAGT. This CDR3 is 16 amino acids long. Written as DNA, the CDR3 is TGTGCCAGCAGTGACGCTCCTAGCAGGAACACCGGGGAGCTGTTTTTT. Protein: CASSDAPSRNTGELFF.

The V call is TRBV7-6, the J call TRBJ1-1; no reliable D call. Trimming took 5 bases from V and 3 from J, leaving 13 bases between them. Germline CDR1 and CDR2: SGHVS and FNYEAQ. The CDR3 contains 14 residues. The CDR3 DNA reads TGTGCCAGCAGCAATACGGTGGAGGACACTGAAGCTTTCTTT. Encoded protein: CASSNTVEDTEAFF.

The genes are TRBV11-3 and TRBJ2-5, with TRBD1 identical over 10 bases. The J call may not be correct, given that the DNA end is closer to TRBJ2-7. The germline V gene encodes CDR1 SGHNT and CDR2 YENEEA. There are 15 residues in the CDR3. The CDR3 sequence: CASSQTGTGAHEQYF. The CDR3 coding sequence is TGTGCCAGCAGCCAGACCGGGACAGGGGCCCACGAGCAGTACTTC.

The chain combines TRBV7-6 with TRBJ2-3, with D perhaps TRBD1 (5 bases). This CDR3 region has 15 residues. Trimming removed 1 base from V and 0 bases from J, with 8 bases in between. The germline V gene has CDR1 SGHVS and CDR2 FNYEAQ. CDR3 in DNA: TGTGCCAGCAGCTTAGTAGGGGCTAGCACAGATACGCAGTATTTT. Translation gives CASSLVGASTDTQYF.

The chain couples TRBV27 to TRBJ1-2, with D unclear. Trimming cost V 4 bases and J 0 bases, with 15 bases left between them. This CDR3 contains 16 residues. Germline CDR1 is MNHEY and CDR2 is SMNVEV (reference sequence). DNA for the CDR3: TGTGCCAGCAGTTCACACCAGAACCTAGCTAACTATGGCTACACCTTC. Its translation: CASSSHQNLANYGYTF.